The T cell receptor (beta chain) described here comes from a study of cytomegalovirus exposure and HLA in healthy donors. Study-level results: Reports showed the classifier diagnosing cytomegalovirus status with high specificity and sensitivity.

Assay used: immunoSEQ multiplex PCR; TCRdb lists only in-frame clones, some missing. The sample holds approximately 270,000 clones; 65% to 90% are singletons and the top ten take about 1%. As to this clone: Its antigen is not identified.

V lost 3 bases and J 9 bases, leaving 6 bases between the germline ends. This CDR3 comprises 12 residues. Germline-derived CDR1 and CDR2 are SGHTA and FQGTGA. The sequence derives from a young woman in good health and CMV-seronegative. The sample comprised PBMCs. This rearrangement joins TRBV7-3 to TRBJ1-6; D is perhaps TRBD1 (5 bases). The CDR3 sequence: CASSLGGSPLHF. The CDR3, as DNA: TGTGCCAGCAGCTTGGGGGGTTCACCCCTCCACTTT. The full variable domain, its missing parts supplied by reference TRBV7-3 and TRBJ1-6, is GAGVSQTPSNKVTEKGKYVELRCDPISGHTALYWYRQSLGQGPEFLIYFQGTGAADDSGLPNDRFFAVRPEGSVSTLKIQRTERGDSAVYLCASSLGGSPLHFGNGTRLTVT.